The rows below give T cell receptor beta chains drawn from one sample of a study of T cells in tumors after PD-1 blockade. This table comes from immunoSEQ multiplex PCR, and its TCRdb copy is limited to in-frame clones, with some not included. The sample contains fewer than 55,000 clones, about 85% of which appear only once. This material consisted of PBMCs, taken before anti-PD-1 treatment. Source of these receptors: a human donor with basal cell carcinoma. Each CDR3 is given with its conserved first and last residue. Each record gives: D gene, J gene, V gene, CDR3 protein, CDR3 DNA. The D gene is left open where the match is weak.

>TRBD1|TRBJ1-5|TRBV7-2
CASRPGTDSNQPQHF
TGTGCCAGCAGACCTGGGACAGACAGCAATCAGCCCCAGCATTTT
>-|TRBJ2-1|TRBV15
CATSRDNGLNSYNEQFF
TGTGCCACCAGCAGAGATAACGGGTTGAACTCCTACAATGAGCAGTTCTTC
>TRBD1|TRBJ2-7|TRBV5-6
CASSLYGTGDHEQYF
TGTGCCAGCAGCTTGTACGGGACAGGGGACCACGAGCAGTACTTC
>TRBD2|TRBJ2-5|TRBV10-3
CAISGTSGGAEETQYF
TGTGCCATCAGCGGGACTAGCGGGGGGGCGGAAGAGACCCAGTACTTC
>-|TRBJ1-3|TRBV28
CASSSPFGGSGNTIYF
TGTGCCAGCAGTTCCCCTTTCGGTGGCTCTGGAAACACCATATATTTT
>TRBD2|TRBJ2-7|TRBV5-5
CASSLGLAGIYEQYF
TGTGCCAGCAGCCTGGGACTAGCGGGGATCTACGAGCAGTACTTC
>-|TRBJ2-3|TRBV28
CASSFSLDSSLTDTQYF
TGTGCCAGCAGTTTCAGTCTGGACTCCTCATTAACAGATACGCAGTATTTT
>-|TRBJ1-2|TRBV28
CASSLSDYGYTF
TGTGCCAGCAGTTTAAGTGACTATGGCTACACCTTC
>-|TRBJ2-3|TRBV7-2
CASSLGAGGTRTDTQYF
TGTGCCAGCAGCTTAGGAGCCGGGGGTACCCGCACAGATACGCAGTATTTT
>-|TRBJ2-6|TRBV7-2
CASSLWAVTSGANVLTF
TGTGCCAGCAGCTTATGGGCGGTAACCTCTGGGGCCAACGTCCTGACTTTC
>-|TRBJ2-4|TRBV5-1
CASSLEGGKNIQYF
TGCGCCAGCAGCTTGGAGGGTGGTAAAAACATTCAGTACTTC
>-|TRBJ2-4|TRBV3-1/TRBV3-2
CASSQPGSSDIQYF
TGTGCCAGCAGCCAACCGGGTTCGTCGGACATTCAGTACTTC
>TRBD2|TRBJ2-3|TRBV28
CASSFPTSGGTDTQYF
TGTGCCAGCAGTTTCCCGACTAGCGGGGGGACAGATACGCAGTATTTT
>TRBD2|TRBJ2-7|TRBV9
CASSVDSGANYEQYF
TGTGCCAGCAGCGTAGACAGCGGGGCTAACTACGAGCAGTACTTC
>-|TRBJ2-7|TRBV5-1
CASSLPGAGNEQYF
TGCGCCAGCAGCTTACCAGGGGCGGGGAACGAGCAGTACTTC
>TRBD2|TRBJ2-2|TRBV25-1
CASSGNLAGPNTGELFF
TGTGCCAGCAGTGGGAATTTAGCGGGGCCGAACACCGGGGAGCTGTTTTTT
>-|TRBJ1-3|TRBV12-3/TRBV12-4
CASSLAANTIYF
TGTGCCAGCAGTTTAGCCGCCAACACCATATATTTT
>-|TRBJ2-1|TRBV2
CASSGTREKEFF
TGTGCCAGCTCCGGGACTCGGGAGAAGGAGTTCTTC